The 18 T cell receptor beta chains reported below all come from one sample, sequenced in a study of cytotoxic CD8 clonotypes in ibrutinib-treated CLL. The method was immunoSEQ multiplex PCR; TCRdb's version includes in-frame clones alone and lacks a portion of them. The table lists about 160,000 clones, about 88% of them singletons. The input for sequencing was PBMCs, taken at disease progression, from a patient treated with ibrutinib. The receptors shown here come from a human donor with chronic lymphocytic leukemia.

This chain connects TRBV5-6 to TRBJ1-2, with 10 bases lining up with TRBD1. The CDR3 extends over 17 amino acids. Losses at the gene ends were 0 bases for V and 4 bases for J; bases not matched to a gene: 9. Germline-derived CDR1 and CDR2 are SGHDT and YYEEEE. The CDR3 nucleotides read TGTGCCAGCAGCTTGGTACGGGGGGACAGGGGTACCTATGGCTACACCTTC. Protein sequence: CASSLVRGDRGTYGYTF.

J is TRBJ1-5 and V is TRBV5-8; D not certain. The V gene's germline CDR1 is SGHTS and CDR2 YDEGEE. V shed 2 bases and J shed 4 bases, with 10 bases lying between them. CDR3 length: 14 residues. The CDR3 nucleotides read TGTGCCAGCAGCTTACTCGGGCTGAATCAGCCCCAGCATTTT. Translation gives CASSLLGLNQPQHF.

This chain uses TRBV30 with TRBJ1-5; the match to TRBD1 covers 8 bases. This CDR3 region has 13 residues. Germline V gives CDR1 GTSNPN, CDR2 SVGIG (reference sequence). Germline trimming cut 1 base from V and 4 bases from J; bases unmatched to any gene: 0. The CDR3 spells CAWSGQGNQPQHF. The CDR3 nucleotides read TGTGCCTGGAGTGGACAGGGGAATCAGCCCCAGCATTTT.

The V and J genes are TRBV5-8 and TRBJ2-7, with unresolved D. Germline CDR1 SGHTS, CDR2 YDEGEE. The CDR3 extends over 15 amino acids. The ends were cut back, 0 bases at V and 2 bases at J, with 12 bases in the middle. CDR3 nucleotide sequence: TGTGCCAGCAGCTTGGTCGCAGGCCTAACCTACGAGCAGTACTTC. Translated, it gives CASSLVAGLTYEQYF.

V is TRBV7-9 and J is TRBJ2-3, with no clear D. In germline, CDR1 is SEHNR, CDR2 FQNEAQ (reference sequence). CDR3 size: 13 residues. Deletions cut 7 bases from V and 4 bases from J, with 12 bases between. The CDR3 protein is CASNAPWADTQYF. DNA of the CDR3: TGTGCCAGCAACGCCCCGTGGGCAGATACGCAGTATTTT.

CDR3 sequence (DNA): TGTGCCAGCAGAACTACAACTAGCGGGAGGCTCTACGAGCAGTACTTC. Translation: CASRTTTSGRLYEQYF. V and J are TRBV2 and TRBJ2-7, with TRBD2 matching over 12 bases. CDR1 and CDR2 (germline): SNHLY, FYNNEI. The CDR3 is 16 residues long. After removal of 6 bases from V and 3 bases from J, the junction contained 9 bases not matched to a gene.

J is TRBJ2-1 and V is TRBV4-1, with 14 bases lining up with TRBD2. Looked up from germline, CDR1 is MGHRA and CDR2 is YSYEKL. The CDR3 contains 19 residues. With 4 bases clipped from V and 1 base from J, the junction kept 9 bases outside the gene matches. The CDR3 sequence: CASSRTGTSGGRSYNEQFF. The CDR3, as DNA: TGCGCCAGCAGCCGAACTGGGACTAGCGGGGGCCGATCCTACAATGAGCAGTTCTTC.

This rearrangement joins TRBV5-5 to TRBJ1-2; 8 bases align to TRBD1. This CDR3 contains 12 residues. V lost 2 bases and J lost 8; bases outside the gene matches: 2. Per the germline V gene, CDR1 is SGHKS and CDR2 is YYEKEE (reference sequence). The CDR3 spells CASSFDRGGYTF. CDR3 DNA sequence: TGTGCCAGCAGCTTCGACAGGGGAGGCTACACCTTC. The variable domain in full, completed from reference TRBV5-5 and TRBJ1-2, reads DAGVTQSPTHLIKTRGQQVTLRCSPISGHKSVSWYQQVLGQGPQFIFQYYEKEERGRGNFPDRFSARQFPNYSSELNVNALLLGDSALYLCASSFDRGGYTFGSGTRLTVV.

The chain's CDR3 is CASSPGQSYGYTF. The CDR3 coding sequence is TGTGCCAGCAGCCCAGGACAGAGCTATGGCTACACCTTC. This chain connects TRBV11-2 to TRBJ1-2, with D perhaps matching TRBD1 (6 bases). The germline CDR1 and CDR2 sequences are SGHAT and FQNNGV. This CDR3 is built from 13 residues. Trimming removed 5 bases at V and 4 bases at J, with 11 bases between.

V usage is TRBV6-5 and J usage is TRBJ2-5; the D gene is possibly TRBD2 (5 bases). The V gene lost 2 bases and the J gene lost 7 bases, with 11 bases spanning the gap. CDR1 and CDR2 from the germline V gene are MNHEY and SVGAGI. This CDR3 contains 13 residues. CDR3 bases: TGTGCCAGCAGTTACCTGGGAGAGGGGACCCAGTACTTC. It specifies CASSYLGEGTQYF.

In its sample, this clone was seen once. The CDR3 sequence is CASSPRYLGTEAFF. DNA of the CDR3: TGTGCCAGCAGCCCCCGCTACTTGGGCACTGAAGCTTTCTTT. This chain links TRBV11-3 with TRBJ1-1; D gene uncertain. Trimming removed 5 bases from V and 4 bases from J, with 14 bases in between. This CDR3 region has 14 residues. The germline CDR1 and CDR2 sequences are SGHNT and YENEEA.

This clone was seen a single time. V and J are TRBV4-1 and TRBJ2-7; TRBD2 matches at 9 bases. Trimming cost V 3 bases and J 0 bases; bases outside gene matches: 3. This CDR3 spans 15 amino acids. The V gene's germline CDR1 is MGHRA and CDR2 YSYEKL. CDR3 residues: CASSQTSGNSYEQYF. In DNA form, the CDR3 reads TGCGCCAGCAGCCAGACTAGCGGAAACTCCTACGAGCAGTACTTC.

This clone occurred a few times. V is TRBV7-9 and J is TRBJ2-1; D remains unclear. Germline V CDR1 and CDR2: SEHNR, FQNEAQ (reference sequence). The CDR3 totals 14 residues. V lost 8 bases and J lost 4, with 15 bases in between. For the CDR3, the DNA is TGTGCCAGCCTGACGGCTTCGAGATACAATGAGCAGTTCTTC. It encodes CASLTASRYNEQFF.

The J gene is TRBJ2-2, the V gene TRBV7-6; perhaps D is TRBD1 or TRBD2 (5 bases each). This CDR3 spans 14 amino acids. The germline V gene encodes CDR1 SGHVS and CDR2 FNYEAQ. Trimming left V 4 bases short and J 6 bases short, with 12 bases between. The CDR3 DNA is TGTGCCAGCAGCTCCAGTAGGGGAGCCGGGGAGCTGTTTTTT. Translation gives CASSSSRGAGELFF.

The chain has TRBV5-5 and TRBJ1-1, with D possibly being TRBD1 (6 bases). The CDR3 covers 15 residues. V was pared by 6 bases and J by 0 bases, with 15 bases between. Germline lookup yields CDR1 SGHKS and CDR2 YYEKEE (reference sequence). CDR3 coding DNA: TGTGCCAGCAACCACGGCGGGGGCATGAACACTGAAGCTTTCTTT. Translated, it gives CASNHGGGMNTEAFF. Full variable domain (remainder filled in from reference TRBV5-5 and TRBJ1-1): DAGVTQSPTHLIKTRGQQVTLRCSPISGHKSVSWYQQVLGQGPQFIFQYYEKEERGRGNFPDRFSARQFPNYSSELNVNALLLGDSALYLCASNHGGGMNTEAFFGQGTRLTVV.

J is TRBJ2-6 and V is TRBV4-2; D is possibly TRBD1 (5 bases). Trimming pared 3 bases from V and 2 bases from J, leaving 11 bases between. This CDR3 has 16 amino acids. The V gene's germline CDR1 is LGHNA and CDR2 YNFKEQ. The CDR3 DNA reads as TGTGCCAGCAGCCAGTGGCTAGGGGCTGGGGCCAACGTCCTGACTTTC. This gives the protein CASSQWLGAGANVLTF.

V is TRBV29-1 and J is TRBJ1-4; 8 nucleotides line up with TRBD1. The trim removed 2 bases at V and 3 bases at J, leaving 8 bases unmatched. CDR1 SQVTM and CDR2 ANQGSEA come from the germline V gene. The CDR3 totals 16 residues. For the CDR3, the DNA is TGCAGCGTTGAAAATCCAGGGGGCCCTTCTAATGAAAAACTGTTTTTT. Protein sequence: CSVENPGGPSNEKLFF.

The rearrangement uses TRBV4-2 and TRBJ2-7; no clear D. Germline V gene lookup returns CDR1 LGHNA and CDR2 YNFKEQ. CDR3 size: 13 residues. Trimming left V 0 bases short and J 2 bases short, with 5 bases between. The DNA of the CDR3 is TGTGCCAGCAGCCAAGATGCAGCCTACGAGCAGTACTTC. This sequence encodes CASSQDAAYEQYF.